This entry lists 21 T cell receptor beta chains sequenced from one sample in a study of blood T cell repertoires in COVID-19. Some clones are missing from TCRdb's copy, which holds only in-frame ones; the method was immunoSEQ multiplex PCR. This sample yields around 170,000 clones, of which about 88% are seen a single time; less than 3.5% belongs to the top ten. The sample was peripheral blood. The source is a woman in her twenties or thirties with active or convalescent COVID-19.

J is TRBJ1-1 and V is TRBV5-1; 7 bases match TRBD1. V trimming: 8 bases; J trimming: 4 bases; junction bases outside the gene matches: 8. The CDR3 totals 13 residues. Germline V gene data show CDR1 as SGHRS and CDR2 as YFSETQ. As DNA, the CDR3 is TGCGCCAGGATACTGACAGGGTTCACTGAAGCTTTCTTT. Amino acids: CARILTGFTEAFF.

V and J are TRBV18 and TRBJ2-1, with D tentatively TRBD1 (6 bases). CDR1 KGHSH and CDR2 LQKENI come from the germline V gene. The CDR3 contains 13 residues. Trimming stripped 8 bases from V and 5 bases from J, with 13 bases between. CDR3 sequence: CASLLDRNNEQFF. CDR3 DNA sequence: TGTGCCAGCCTCCTGGACAGAAACAATGAGCAGTTCTTC. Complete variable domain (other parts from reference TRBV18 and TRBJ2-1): NAGVMQNPRHLVRRRGQEARLRCSPMKGHSHVYWYRQLPEEGLKFMVYLQKENIIDESGMPKERFSAEFPKEGPSILRIQQVVRGDSAAYFCASLLDRNNEQFFGPGTRLTVL.

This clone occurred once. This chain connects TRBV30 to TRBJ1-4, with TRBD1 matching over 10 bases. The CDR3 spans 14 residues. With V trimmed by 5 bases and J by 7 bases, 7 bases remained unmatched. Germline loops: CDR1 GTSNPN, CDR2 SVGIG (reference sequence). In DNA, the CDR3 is TGTGCCTGGCGTAGGACAGGGGGTGGTGAAAAACTGTTTTTT. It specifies CAWRRTGGGEKLFF.

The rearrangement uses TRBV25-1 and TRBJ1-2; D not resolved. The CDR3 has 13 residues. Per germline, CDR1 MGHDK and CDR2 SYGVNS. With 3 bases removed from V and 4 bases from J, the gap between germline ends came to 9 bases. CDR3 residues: CASSDGQFYGYTF. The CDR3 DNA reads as TGTGCCAGCAGTGATGGGCAGTTCTATGGCTACACCTTC.

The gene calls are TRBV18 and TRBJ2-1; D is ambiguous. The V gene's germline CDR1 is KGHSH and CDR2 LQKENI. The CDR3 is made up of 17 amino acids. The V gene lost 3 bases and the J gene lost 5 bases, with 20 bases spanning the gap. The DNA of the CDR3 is TGTGCCAGCTCACCGATTCGAGAGTCGCGTCCCAACAATGAGCAGTTCTTC. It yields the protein CASSPIRESRPNNEQFF.

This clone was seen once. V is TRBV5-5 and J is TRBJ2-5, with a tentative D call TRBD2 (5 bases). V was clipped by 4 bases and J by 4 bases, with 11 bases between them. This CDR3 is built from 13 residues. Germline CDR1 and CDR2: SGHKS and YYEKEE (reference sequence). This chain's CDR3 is CASSPVGVETQYF. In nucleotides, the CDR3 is TGTGCCAGCAGCCCGGTCGGGGTAGAGACCCAGTACTTC.

The DNA of the CDR3 is TGTGCCAGCAGCCCCCAGGGCAGGTCGAACACTGAAGCTTTCTTT. It encodes CASSPQGRSNTEAFF. This rearrangement joins TRBV3-1 (or the pseudogene TRBV3-2) to TRBJ1-1, with D tentatively TRBD1 (5 bases). Germline-derived CDR1 and CDR2 are LGHDT and YNNKEL (reference sequence). The CDR3 sequence is 15 residues long. V was cut by 4 bases and J by 1 base, with 13 bases left in between.

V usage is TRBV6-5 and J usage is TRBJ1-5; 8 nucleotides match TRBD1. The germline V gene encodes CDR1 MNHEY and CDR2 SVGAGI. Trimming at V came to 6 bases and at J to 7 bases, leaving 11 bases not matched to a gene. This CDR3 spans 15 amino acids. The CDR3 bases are TGTGCCAGCAGCCTGACAGGGGCCGATAACCAGCCCCAGCATTTT. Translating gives CASSLTGADNQPQHF.

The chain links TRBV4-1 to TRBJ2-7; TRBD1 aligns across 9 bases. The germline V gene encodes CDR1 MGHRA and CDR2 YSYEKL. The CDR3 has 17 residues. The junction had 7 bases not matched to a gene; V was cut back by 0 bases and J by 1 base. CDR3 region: CASSQEGTGGASYEQYF. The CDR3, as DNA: TGCGCCAGCAGCCAAGAAGGTACAGGGGGCGCATCCTACGAGCAGTACTTC.

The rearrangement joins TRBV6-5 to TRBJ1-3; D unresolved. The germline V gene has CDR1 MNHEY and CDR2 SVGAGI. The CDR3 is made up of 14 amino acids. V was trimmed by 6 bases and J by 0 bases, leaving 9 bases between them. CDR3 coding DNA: TGTGCCAGCAGCGGGGTGAGCTCTGGAAACACCATATATTTT. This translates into CASSGVSSGNTIYF.

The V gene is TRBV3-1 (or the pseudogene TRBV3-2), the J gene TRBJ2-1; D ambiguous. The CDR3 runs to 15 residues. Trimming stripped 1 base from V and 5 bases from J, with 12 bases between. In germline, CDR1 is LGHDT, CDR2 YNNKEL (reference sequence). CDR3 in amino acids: CASSQGRSSNNEQFF. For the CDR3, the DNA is TGTGCCAGCAGCCAAGGCCGGAGTTCCAACAATGAGCAGTTCTTC.

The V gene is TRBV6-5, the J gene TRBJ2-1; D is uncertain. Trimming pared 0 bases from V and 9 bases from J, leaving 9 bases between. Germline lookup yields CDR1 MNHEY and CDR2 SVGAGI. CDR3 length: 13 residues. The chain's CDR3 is CASSYSSAGEQFF. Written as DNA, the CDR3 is TGTGCCAGCAGTTACTCGTCCGCCGGTGAGCAGTTCTTC.

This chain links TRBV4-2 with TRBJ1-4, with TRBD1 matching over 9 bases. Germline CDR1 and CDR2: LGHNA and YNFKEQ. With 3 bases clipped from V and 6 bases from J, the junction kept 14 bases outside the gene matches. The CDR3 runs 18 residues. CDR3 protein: CASSQGQGDSSGYEKLFF. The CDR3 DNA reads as TGTGCCAGCAGCCAGGGACAGGGTGATTCAAGTGGATATGAAAAACTGTTTTTT.

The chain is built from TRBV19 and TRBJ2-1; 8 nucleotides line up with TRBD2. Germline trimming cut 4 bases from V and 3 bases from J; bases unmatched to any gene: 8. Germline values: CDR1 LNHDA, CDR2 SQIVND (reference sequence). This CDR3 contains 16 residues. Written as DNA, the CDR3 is TGTGCCAGTAGTAATCTCCAAAGCGGGGGCTACAATGAGCAGTTCTTC. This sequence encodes CASSNLQSGGYNEQFF.

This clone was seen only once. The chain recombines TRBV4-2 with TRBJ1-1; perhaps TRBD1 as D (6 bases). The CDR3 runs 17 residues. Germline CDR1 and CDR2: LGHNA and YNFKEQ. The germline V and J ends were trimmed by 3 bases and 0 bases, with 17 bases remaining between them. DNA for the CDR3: TGTGCCAGCAGCCAGGGAGGGGGTACTATTATGAACACTGAAGCTTTCTTT. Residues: CASSQGGGTIMNTEAFF.

CDR3 bases: TGTGCCAGCAGCTTGACAGGGCAGGCGAACACTGAAGCTTTCTTT. Its protein product is CASSLTGQANTEAFF. The V gene is TRBV11-2, the J gene TRBJ1-1; 7 bases fit TRBD1. The V and J ends lost 3 bases and 1 base, in that order; junction bases with no gene match: 5. The CDR3 length is 15 residues. CDR1 and CDR2 (germline): SGHAT, FQNNGV.

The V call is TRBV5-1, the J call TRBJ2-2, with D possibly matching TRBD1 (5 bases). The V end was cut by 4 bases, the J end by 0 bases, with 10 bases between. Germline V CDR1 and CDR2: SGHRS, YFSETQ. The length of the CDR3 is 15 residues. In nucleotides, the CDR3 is TGCGCCAGCAGCGACAGCGCAGCGAACACCGGGGAGCTGTTTTTT. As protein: CASSDSAANTGELFF.

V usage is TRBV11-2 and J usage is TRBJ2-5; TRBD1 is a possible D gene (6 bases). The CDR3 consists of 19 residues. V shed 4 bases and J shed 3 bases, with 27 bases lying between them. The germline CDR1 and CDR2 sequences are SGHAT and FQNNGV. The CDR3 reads CASSYSVVATRGGKETQYF. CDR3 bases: TGTGCCAGCAGCTACTCGGTTGTAGCGACCCGAGGGGGTAAAGAGACCCAGTACTTC. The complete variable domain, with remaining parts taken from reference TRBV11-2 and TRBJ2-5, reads EAGVAQSPRYKIIEKRQSVAFWCNPISGHATLYWYQQILGQGPKLLIQFQNNGVVDDSQLPKDRFSAERLKGVDSTLKIQPAKLEDSAVYLCASSYSVVATRGGKETQYFGPGTRLLVL.

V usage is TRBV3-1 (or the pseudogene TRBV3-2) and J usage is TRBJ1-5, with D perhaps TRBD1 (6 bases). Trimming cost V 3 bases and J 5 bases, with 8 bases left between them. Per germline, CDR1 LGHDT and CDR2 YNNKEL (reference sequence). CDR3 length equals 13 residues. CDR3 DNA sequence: TGTGCCAGCAGCCAGGACAGCTATCAGCCCCAGCATTTT. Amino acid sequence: CASSQDSYQPQHF.

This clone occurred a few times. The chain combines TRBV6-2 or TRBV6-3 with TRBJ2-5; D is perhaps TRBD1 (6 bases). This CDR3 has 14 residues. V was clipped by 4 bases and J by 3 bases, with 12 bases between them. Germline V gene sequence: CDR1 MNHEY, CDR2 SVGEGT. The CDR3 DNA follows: TGTGCCAGCAGTTCGATGGACAGAAAAGAGACCCAGTACTTC. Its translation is CASSSMDRKETQYF.

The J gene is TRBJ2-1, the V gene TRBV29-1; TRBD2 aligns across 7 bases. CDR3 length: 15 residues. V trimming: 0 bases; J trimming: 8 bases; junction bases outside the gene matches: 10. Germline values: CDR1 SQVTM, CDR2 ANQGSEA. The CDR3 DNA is TGCAGCGTTGAAGATGTGGGACTACGGGCCGATGAGCAGTTCTTC. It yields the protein CSVEDVGLRADEQFF.